This T cell receptor (beta chain) is from a study of shared clonotypes between healthy human individuals (dated by TCRdb to about 2020). Context from the whole study: Three men and a couple of women, aged 18 to 49 years, made up the cohort. Between about 0.94 and 8.9 billion PBMCs per donor were obtained by leukapheresis. Libraries were prepared and TCR repertoires were sequenced by different laboratories using diverse techniques, in order to increase sequencing depth and limit assay-specific biases. Per donor, three plates each were used for CD4 naive and CD4 memory, two for CD8 naive, and one for CD8 memory. To estimate repertoire size and how much clonotypes are shared between individuals, the study performed deep sequencing of blood TCR repertoires from five healthy adults. The paper's findings and limits, for the study overall: Even with the large sequencing depth, rarefaction of the sorted-subset datasets indicated that sequencing was incomplete. Based on pairwise subsampling, the degree of clonotype sharing among donors was expected to be affected by sequencing depth. Sharing across a few donors was observed for approximately 5% of naive CD4, about 4% of naive CD8, about 2.3% of memory CD4, and about 0.4% of memory CD8 clonotypes. Because the study included a small number of donors, the genetic and exposure-history diversity represented was limited. Sampling was restricted to blood, and TCR repertoires in tissues likely differ from the TCR repertoires found in blood. Compared with non-shared clonotypes, the clonotypes found in all four sorted-subset donors had higher generation probabilities. Naive subsets generally had larger estimated clonotype richness than memory subsets did.

Donors were healthy HIV-negative adults with no recently reported acute infections or vaccinations. All donors were Caucasian adults living in Nashville, Tennessee, USA. Magnetic negative selection was used to enrich CD4+ T cells, after which naive cells were positively selected on CD45RA and the negative fraction became the memory subset. Blood was collected by leukapheresis, and PBMCs were isolated by Ficoll-Histopaque density gradient centrifugation and then cryopreserved in liquid nitrogen vapor phase. Analytical flow cytometry was used to check the purity and quantity of every magnetically sorted T cell population. Genomic DNA was isolated from every sorted fraction and measured by UV absorbance on a Nanodrop 2000c. Using the deep immunoSEQ assay, TCR CDR3 regions were amplified from genomic DNA by multiplex PCR. For each cell subset, the extracted genomic DNA was distributed evenly across all wells of several immunoSEQ 96-well plates, and each plate served as one replicate. For sorted subsets, 200 to 250 ng of genomic DNA, equivalent to roughly 33,000 T cell genomes, went into each replicate PCR. The purified libraries were quantified using a Qubit 3.0 fluorometer, sized with a Bioanalyzer 2100, and then quantified again using the KAPA Library Quantification kit. Every immunoSEQ 96-well plate was sequenced on a separate single-read 150-cycle Illumina NextSeq 550 flow cell. The paper's processing steps were these. Because the immunoSEQ output held only junctional sequences and lacked quality scores, the filtering could not match the filtering applied to full-length reads. Sequences were annotated with PyIR, a Python wrapper for IgBLAST v1.9, and V/J genes and CDR3 were assigned using IMGT germline references. Reads with weak V/J assignments (E-value above 1e-6), missing CDR3, stop codons, out-of-frame junctions, or ambiguous translated residues were removed. V3J clonotypes were defined as sequences sharing the same inferred V gene, J gene, and CDR3 amino acid sequence. The percentage overlap between two repertoires was calculated by dividing the number of shared unique clonotypes by the size of the smaller repertoire. Three approaches were used to assess repertoire richness: RTK rarefaction, the Chao1 estimator, and Recon v2.1 estimates of unobserved clonotypes. OLGA was used to compute generation probabilities for all TCRbeta clonotypes that the gDNA method yielded from a few donors. TCRdb re-hosts the immuneACCESS table, in-frame sequences only. Its copies lack some clones; in the studies checked, an unresolved V gene accounts for under half of them, and the cause for the rest is not known. The D gene and trimming were derived from the DNA, and the V and J assignments and clone size from that table. Counted in this sample were some 2,000,000 clones; approximately 94% of them appeared once. Around 0.13% of the sample is in the top ten clones.

In the case of this clone: Its antigen target is currently unknown. No much larger clone exists at a distance of one base, and base qualities are not known.

The receptor's source is a young man in good health. Sequencing input: naive CD4+ T cells sorted from blood. Reading the label with the study, this specimen's cell subset or site is: CD45RA+ positively selected.

The nucleotide sequence is given as TGCGCCAGCAGCCAAGATCGACAATTACCGAACACCGGGGAGCTGTTTTTT. Its translation reads: CASSQDRQLPNTGELFF. This chain is built from TRBV4-3 and TRBJ2-2; the D gene is unclear. The germline ends are 11 bases apart after V is trimmed by 0 bases and J by 0 bases. CDR1 and CDR2, looked up from the germline V gene, are LGHNA and YSLEER. From its cysteine to its phenylalanine, the CDR3 spans 17 amino acids. Only CDR3 DNA is held: 51 bases, read in frame from base 1.